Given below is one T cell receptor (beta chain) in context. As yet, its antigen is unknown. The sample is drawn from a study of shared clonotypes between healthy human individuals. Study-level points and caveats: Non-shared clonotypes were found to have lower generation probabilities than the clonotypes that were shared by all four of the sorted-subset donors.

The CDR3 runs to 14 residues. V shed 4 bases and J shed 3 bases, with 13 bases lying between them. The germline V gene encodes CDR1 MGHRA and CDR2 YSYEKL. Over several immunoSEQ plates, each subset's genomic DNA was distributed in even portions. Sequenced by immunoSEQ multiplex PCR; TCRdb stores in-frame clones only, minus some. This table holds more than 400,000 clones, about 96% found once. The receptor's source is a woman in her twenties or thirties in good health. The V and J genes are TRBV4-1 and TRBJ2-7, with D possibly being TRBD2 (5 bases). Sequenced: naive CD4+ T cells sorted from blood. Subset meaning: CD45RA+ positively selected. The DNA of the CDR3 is TGCGCCAGCAGCCCACTACTAGTACTCTACGAGCAGTACTTC. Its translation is CASSPLLVLYEQYF.